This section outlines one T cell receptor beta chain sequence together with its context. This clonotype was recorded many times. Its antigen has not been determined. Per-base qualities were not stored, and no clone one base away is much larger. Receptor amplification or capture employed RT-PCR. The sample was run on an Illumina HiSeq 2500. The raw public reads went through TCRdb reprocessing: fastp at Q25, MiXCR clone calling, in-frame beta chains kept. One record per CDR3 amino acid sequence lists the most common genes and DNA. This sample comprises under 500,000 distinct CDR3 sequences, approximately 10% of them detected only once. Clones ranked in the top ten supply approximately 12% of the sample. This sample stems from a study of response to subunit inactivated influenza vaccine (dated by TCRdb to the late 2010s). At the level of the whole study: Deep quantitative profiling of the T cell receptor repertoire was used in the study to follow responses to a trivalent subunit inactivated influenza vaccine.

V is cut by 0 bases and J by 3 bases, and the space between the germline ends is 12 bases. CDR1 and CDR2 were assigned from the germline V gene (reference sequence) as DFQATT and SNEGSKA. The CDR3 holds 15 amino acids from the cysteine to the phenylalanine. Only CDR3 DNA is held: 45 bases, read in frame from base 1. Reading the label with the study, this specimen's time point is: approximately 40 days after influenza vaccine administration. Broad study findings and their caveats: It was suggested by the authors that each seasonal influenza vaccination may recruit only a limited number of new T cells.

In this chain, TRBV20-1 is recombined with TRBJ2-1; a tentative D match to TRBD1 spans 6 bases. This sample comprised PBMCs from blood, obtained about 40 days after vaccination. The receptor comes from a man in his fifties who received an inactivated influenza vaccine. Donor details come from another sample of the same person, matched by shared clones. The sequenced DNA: TGCAGTGCTAGAGATTGGACAGAAGACTACAATGAGCAGTTCTTC. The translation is CSARDWTEDYNEQFF.